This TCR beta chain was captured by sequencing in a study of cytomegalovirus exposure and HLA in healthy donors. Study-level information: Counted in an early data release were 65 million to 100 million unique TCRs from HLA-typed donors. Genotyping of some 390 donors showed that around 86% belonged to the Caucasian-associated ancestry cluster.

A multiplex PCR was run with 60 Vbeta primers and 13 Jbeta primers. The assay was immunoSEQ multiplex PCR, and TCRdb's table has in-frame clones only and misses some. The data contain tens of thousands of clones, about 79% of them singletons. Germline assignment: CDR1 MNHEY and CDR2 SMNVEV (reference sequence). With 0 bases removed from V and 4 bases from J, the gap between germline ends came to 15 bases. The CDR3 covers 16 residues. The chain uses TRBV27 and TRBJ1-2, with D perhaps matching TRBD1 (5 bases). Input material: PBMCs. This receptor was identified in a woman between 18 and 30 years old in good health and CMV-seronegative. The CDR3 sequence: CASSLSPNRNLYGYTF. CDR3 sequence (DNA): TGTGCCAGCAGTTTATCCCCCAACAGGAACCTCTATGGCTACACCTTC.